These 15 T cell receptor beta chains share one sample of origin, sequenced in a study of blood T cell repertoires in COVID-19. Some clones are missing from TCRdb's copy, which holds only in-frame ones; the method was immunoSEQ multiplex PCR. The sample has roughly 40,000 clones; about 89% are singletons. Sequences were obtained from peripheral blood. The origin of the receptors is a human donor in a cohort sampled during active COVID-19.

This clone was detected only once. The rearrangement joins TRBV30 to TRBJ2-7; possibly TRBD2 for D (6 bases). The germline CDR1 and CDR2 sequences are GTSNPN and SVGIG (reference sequence). V lost 2 bases, J lost 1 base, and 15 bases lay in between. There are 15 residues in the CDR3. CDR3 nucleotide sequence: TGTGCCTGGAGTATCGCCGGGAGAGCTTCCTACGAGCAGTACTTC. Translating it yields CAWSIAGRASYEQYF.

The chain links TRBV29-1 to TRBJ1-1, with a possible D match to TRBD1 (5 bases). This CDR3 has 11 residues. Trimming took off 7 bases at V and 4 bases at J, with 10 bases between the two ends. CDR1 SQVTM and CDR2 ANQGSEA come from the germline V gene. The CDR3 is CSGARGTEAFF. As DNA, the CDR3 is TGCAGCGGGGCTAGGGGCACTGAAGCTTTCTTT.

The chain carries TRBV5-1 and TRBJ2-5; TRBD1 is a possible D gene (6 bases). V lost 6 bases and J lost 4, with 16 bases in between. The CDR3 runs 14 residues. Germline CDR1 is SGHRS and CDR2 is YFSETQ. CDR3 sequence: CASKEPRGGETQYF. The CDR3 DNA reads TGCGCCAGCAAGGAGCCTCGAGGGGGAGAGACCCAGTACTTC. The full variable domain, completed using reference TRBV5-1 and TRBJ2-5, is KAGVTQTPRYLIKTRGQQVTLSCSPISGHRSVSWYQQTPGQGLQFLFEYFSETQRNKGNFPGRFSGRQFSNSRSEMNVSTLELGDSALYLCASKEPRGGETQYFGPGTRLLVL.

The gene calls are TRBV12-3 or TRBV12-4 and TRBJ2-3, with a possible D match to TRBD1 (6 bases). The CDR3 covers 13 residues. Trimming removed 6 bases at V and 3 bases at J, with 10 bases between. CDR3 sequence reads: CASRQQGTDTQYF. DNA of the CDR3: TGTGCCAGCAGGCAACAGGGAACAGATACGCAGTATTTT.

The rearrangement joins TRBV4-1 to TRBJ2-2; D possibly corresponds to TRBD2 (6 bases). The CDR3 has 18 residues. Deletions cut 0 bases from V and 4 bases from J, with 18 bases between. CDR1 and CDR2 from the germline V gene are MGHRA and YSYEKL. The CDR3 protein is CASSQDLLGRRGTGELFF. CDR3 nucleotides: TGCGCCAGCAGCCAAGATCTTTTGGGGCGGAGGGGCACCGGGGAGCTGTTTTTT.

The chain joins TRBV5-1 to TRBJ2-7, with D hard to call. The germline CDR1 and CDR2 sequences are SGHRS and YFSETQ. Between the trimmed V and J ends, which lost 0 bases and 2 bases, there was a span of 6 bases. The CDR3 runs 13 residues. CDR3 in DNA: TGCGCCAGCAGCTTGGGATGGCCCTACGAGCAGTACTTC. It encodes CASSLGWPYEQYF.

The gene calls are TRBV5-1 and TRBJ1-2; 9 bases match TRBD1. J lost 4 bases, V lost 4 bases, and 5 bases had no gene match. Germline CDR1 is SGHRS and CDR2 is YFSETQ. CDR3 length: 14 residues. The chain's CDR3 is CASSPTGQGYGYTF. CDR3 bases: TGCGCCAGCAGCCCGACGGGACAGGGCTATGGCTACACCTTC.

This chain joins TRBV2 and TRBJ1-4; D might be TRBD1 (5 bases). CDR3 length: 15 amino acids. Germline V gives CDR1 SNHLY, CDR2 FYNNEI. V was clipped by 1 base and J by 10 bases, with 16 bases between them. CDR3 sequence (DNA): TGTGCCAGCAGTGAAGGTGCGGGGGTTGGGGTAAAACTGTTTTTT. This codes for CASSEGAGVGVKLFF.

V and J are TRBV5-1 and TRBJ2-5; possibly TRBD1 for D (6 bases). The CDR3 extends over 14 amino acids. Germline CDR1 is SGHRS and CDR2 is YFSETQ. The germline V and J ends were trimmed by 2 bases and 3 bases, with 11 bases remaining between them. This chain's CDR3 is CASSLRQAEETQYF. CDR3 sequence (DNA): TGCGCCAGCAGCTTAAGACAGGCGGAAGAGACCCAGTACTTC.

This CDR3 is CASSFGEGTEAFF. Here the CDR3 DNA reads TGTGCCAGCAGCTTCGGGGAGGGCACTGAAGCTTTCTTT. The chain joins TRBV7-2 to TRBJ1-1; no reliable D call. The CDR3 has 13 residues. V lost 3 bases to trimming and J lost 4 bases, with 9 bases between them. Germline loops: CDR1 SGHTA, CDR2 FQGNSA.

The V call is TRBV29-1, the J call TRBJ1-1; 9 bases agree with TRBD1. The CDR3 has 13 amino acids. Germline CDR1 reads SQVTM; CDR2 reads ANQGSEA. V was pared by 7 bases and J by 1 base, with 4 bases of the junction left unmatched. For the CDR3, the DNA is TGCAGCGAAAAGGGACAGGGGAACACTGAAGCTTTCTTT. It specifies CSEKGQGNTEAFF.

This clone was seen a single time. V usage is TRBV5-1 and J usage is TRBJ2-2, with no clear D. The germline V gene encodes CDR1 SGHRS and CDR2 YFSETQ. The V and J ends lost 1 base and 4 bases respectively, with 14 bases between them. This CDR3 is built from 16 residues. The CDR3 region has the DNA TGCGCCAGCAGCTTGCCCCAGTTTCGGAGCACCGGGGAGCTGTTTTTT. Translated: CASSLPQFRSTGELFF.

The V call is TRBV11-2, the J call TRBJ2-7; unclear D gene. V was trimmed by 4 bases and J by 7 bases, leaving 8 bases between them. Germline V CDR1 and CDR2: SGHAT, FQNNGV. The CDR3 runs to 11 residues. The CDR3 region has the DNA TGTGCCAGCAGCTACACGAGGGAGCAGTACTTC. Protein: CASSYTREQYF. The complete variable domain, with remaining parts taken from reference TRBV11-2 and TRBJ2-7, reads EAGVAQSPRYKIIEKRQSVAFWCNPISGHATLYWYQQILGQGPKLLIQFQNNGVVDDSQLPKDRFSAERLKGVDSTLKIQPAKLEDSAVYLCASSYTREQYFGPGTRLTVT.

V gene TRBV11-2 combines with J gene TRBJ2-6, with D tentatively TRBD2 (6 bases). CDR1 and CDR2 (germline): SGHAT, FQNNGV. V was pared by 8 bases and J by 2 bases, with 10 bases between. The CDR3 length is 14 residues. The CDR3 region is CASSGGAGANVLTF. CDR3 nucleotides: TGTGCCAGCTCCGGAGGGGCTGGGGCCAACGTCCTGACTTTC. Full variable domain (outside the CDR3, taken from reference TRBV11-2 and TRBJ2-6): EAGVAQSPRYKIIEKRQSVAFWCNPISGHATLYWYQQILGQGPKLLIQFQNNGVVDDSQLPKDRFSAERLKGVDSTLKIQPAKLEDSAVYLCASSGGAGANVLTFGAGSRLTVL.

Here the CDR3 DNA reads TGTGCCAGCAGGGGGACAGGGGGCTCTGAAAAACTGTTTTTT. This translates into CASRGTGGSEKLFF. This sequence joins TRBV2 and TRBJ1-4, with TRBD1 matching over 12 bases. Germline V CDR1 and CDR2: SNHLY, FYNNEI. This CDR3 has 14 amino acids. Trimming cost V 6 bases and J 7 bases; bases outside gene matches: 3. Full variable domain (missing parts from reference TRBV2 and TRBJ1-4): EPEVTQTPSHQVTQMGQEVILRCVPISNHLYFYWYRQILGQKVEFLVSFYNNEISEKSEIFDDQFSVERPDGSNFTLKIRSTKLEDSAMYFCASRGTGGSEKLFFGSGTQLSVL.